A selection of T cell receptor beta chains follows, all from one sample in a study of T cell changes during pregnancy in multiple sclerosis. Generated by immunoSEQ multiplex PCR, the TCRdb table keeps only in-frame clones and is missing some. The sample shows 100,000 or so clones, 94% of them seen only once. The source was peripheral blood, collected in the third trimester of pregnancy. These receptor sequences come from a female donor with multiple sclerosis, enrolled in a pregnancy study. Both conserved end residues are part of each CDR3. The order of the fields is D gene, clone size, J gene, V gene, CDR3 DNA, CDR3 protein. A D gene is named only where the DNA matches it firmly. Clone sizes are given selectively: once, few, many, or a class where the clone is expanded.

TRBD2 | - | TRBJ2-5 | TRBV28 | TGTGCCAGCAGCCATACTAGCGGGTCACAAGAGACCCAGTACTTC | CASSHTSGSQETQYF
- | - | TRBJ1-5 | TRBV18 | TGTGCCAGCTCGCCACGGGCCAGGGAAGTTCGTCAGCCCCAGCATTTT | CASSPRAREVRQPQHF
TRBD2 | - | TRBJ2-1 | TRBV10-2 | TGCGCCAGCAGATTAGCGGGAGGTAGCCGCTCCTACAATGAGCAGTTCTTC | CASRLAGGSRSYNEQFF
TRBD2 | - | TRBJ2-3 | TRBV13 | TGTGCCAGCAGCCGAGCGGGAGGGCACGGGGATACGCAGTATTTT | CASSRAGGHGDTQYF
TRBD2 | - | TRBJ2-7 | TRBV13 | TGTGCCAGCAGCCGAACTAGCGGAGAGCAGTACTTC | CASSRTSGEQYF
TRBD1 | - | TRBJ1-1 | TRBV7-9 | TGTGCCAGCAGCTCGCTCCTCACAGGGGCCGTCTGGGACACTGAAGCTTTCTTT | CASSSLLTGAVWDTEAFF
- | - | TRBJ2-1 | TRBV25-1 | TGTGCCAGCAGTGGAGGTCCCAATGAGCAGTTCTTC | CASSGGPNEQFF
- | - | TRBJ2-7 | TRBV30 | TGTGCCTGGACCCCTGGTAGCTCCTACGAGCAGTACTTC | CAWTPGSSYEQYF
TRBD1 | - | TRBJ2-7 | TRBV2 | TGTGCCAGCAGTGAAGCTGCAAGACAGGGGAGCTACGAGCAGTACTTC | CASSEAARQGSYEQYF
- | - | TRBJ2-5 | TRBV7-2 | TGTGCCACCAGTCTTACGGGGAGCCAAGAGACCCAGTACTTC | CATSLTGSQETQYF
TRBD1 | - | TRBJ1-1 | TRBV7-9 | TGTGCCAGCAGCTTAAGCCAGGGGGGAACTGAAGCTTTCTTT | CASSLSQGGTEAFF
- | - | TRBJ2-1 | TRBV14 | TGTGCCAGCAGCCAAGATGGGGCCCCTTCTGGGAATGAGCAGTTCTTC | CASSQDGAPSGNEQFF
TRBD1 | - | TRBJ1-2 | TRBV5-1 | TGCGCCAGCAGCTTGGAGACAGGGAGATATGGCTACACCTTC | CASSLETGRYGYTF
- | - | TRBJ1-2 | TRBV4-1 | TGCGCCAGCAGCCAAGGATCATTCCTCACAGGGACCGGCTACACCTTC | CASSQGSFLTGTGYTF
- | once | TRBJ2-7 | TRBV28 | TGTGCCAGCAGTTTGGCCGGGACTGGGCACGAGCAGTACTTC | CASSLAGTGHEQYF